The 25 T cell receptor beta chains presented below share a single source sample, sequenced in a study of early T cells in non-severe SARS-CoV-2 infection. In TCRdb, the 5' RACE reads were re-called with MiXCR into one record per CDR3 protein. The sample yields roughly 100,000 distinct CDR3 sequences, about 12% seen once. Sequencing was carried out using whole blood. The source is an adult who was a healthcare worker with PCR-confirmed SARS-CoV-2 infection or an uninfected control (not recorded which).

The chain joins TRBV25-1 to TRBJ1-1; no clear D gene. With 2 bases removed from V and 1 base from J, the gap between germline ends came to 8 bases. The CDR3 covers 14 residues. CDR1 MGHDK and CDR2 SYGVNS come from the germline V gene. The CDR3 region has the DNA TGTGCCAGCAGTGAAACGAGGGAGAACACTGAAGCTTTCTTT. Protein: CASSETRENTEAFF.

The V call is TRBV20-1, the J call TRBJ1-2; D is possibly TRBD1 (6 bases). This CDR3 has 14 amino acids. Germline lookup yields CDR1 DFQATT and CDR2 SNEGSKA (reference sequence). V shed 5 bases and J shed 7 bases, with 20 bases lying between them. CDR3 in amino acids: CSAEGGRGRVGYTF. As DNA, the CDR3 is TGCAGTGCTGAGGGGGGCAGGGGCAGGGTTGGCTACACCTTC.

Written as DNA, the CDR3 is TGCAGTGCTAGTTCGCGATACAATGAGCAGTTCTTC. Translation gives CSASSRYNEQFF. J is TRBJ2-1 and V is TRBV20-1; no definite D call. This CDR3 spans 12 amino acids. V lost 3 bases and J 4 bases, leaving 7 bases between the germline ends. Germline CDR1 and CDR2: DFQATT and SNEGSKA (reference sequence).

In this sample, this clonotype turned up many times. This chain links TRBV7-9 with TRBJ2-4, with D perhaps matching TRBD1 (5 bases). V was cut by 5 bases and J by 3 bases, with 17 bases left in between. This CDR3 region has 16 residues. Germline V gene sequence: CDR1 SEHNR, CDR2 FQNEAQ (reference sequence). CDR3 loop: CASSPPVGPGKNIQYF. In DNA, the CDR3 is TGTGCCAGCAGCCCACCGGTGGGGCCGGGCAAAAACATTCAGTACTTC.

This clonotype came up many times. CDR3 DNA: TGTGCCAGCAGACCCGTTAGTGGGGGAGGGGAGCTGTTTTTT. Translated, it gives CASRPVSGGGELFF. V gene TRBV2 combines with J gene TRBJ2-2; tentatively, D is TRBD1 or TRBD2 (5 bases each). The germline V gene encodes CDR1 SNHLY and CDR2 FYNNEI. V lost 6 bases and J 8 bases, leaving 16 bases between the germline ends. This CDR3 has 14 residues.

The rearrangement joins TRBV29-1 to TRBJ2-1; D assignment may be TRBD1 or TRBD2 (5 bases each). CDR1 SQVTM and CDR2 ANQGSEA come from the germline V gene. V shed 6 bases and J shed 7 bases, with 13 bases lying between them. CDR3 length: 12 amino acids. The CDR3 sequence: CSVGRLLNEQFF. CDR3 DNA sequence: TGCAGCGTGGGACGCCTATTAAATGAGCAGTTCTTC.

The chain couples TRBV19 to TRBJ2-5; D possibly corresponds to TRBD2 (5 bases). There are 15 residues in the CDR3. V was trimmed by 6 bases and J by 2 bases, leaving 16 bases between them. The germline V gene encodes CDR1 LNHDA and CDR2 SQIVND (reference sequence). This CDR3 is CASRKTYSGQETQYF. The CDR3 DNA is TGTGCCAGTAGGAAGACTTACTCGGGGCAAGAGACCCAGTACTTC.

The chain combines TRBV7-2 with TRBJ2-1; weak D call: TRBD2 (5 bases). This CDR3 is built from 13 residues. The ends were cut back, 2 bases at V and 8 bases at J, with 10 bases in the middle. The germline CDR1 and CDR2 sequences are SGHTA and FQGNSA. CDR3 nucleotides: TGTGCCAGCAGCTTAATTACCGGGGATGAGCAGTTCTTC. It yields the protein CASSLITGDEQFF.

There are a few counts of this clonotype. CDR3 sequence reads: CASSLVGRGKDTQYF. CDR3 coding DNA: TGTGCCAGCAGCCTAGTCGGCAGGGGAAAGGATACGCAGTATTTT. The V call is TRBV5-6, the J call TRBJ2-3, with a weak D call TRBD1 (6 bases). Trimming pared 4 bases from V and 6 bases from J, leaving 18 bases between. CDR1 is SGHDT, CDR2 YYEEEE, per germline. The CDR3 totals 15 residues.

As concerns this clonotype: The junction and the germline gene differ at one end; a read error may be behind it. The genes are TRBV5-4 and TRBJ1-1; D may be TRBD1 (6 bases). Germline V gives CDR1 SGHNT, CDR2 YYREEE (reference sequence). This CDR3 is built from 14 residues. The CDR3 spells CASSLGGASTEVFF. Here the CDR3 DNA reads TGTGCCAGCAGCTTGGGGGGGGCGAGCACTGAAGTTTTCTTT.

Concerning this clonotype itself: Possible read error: a much larger clone is one base away. The chain is built from TRBV6-6 and TRBJ1-6; the D is unclear. The length of the CDR3 is 15 residues. The ends were cut back, 7 bases at V and 4 bases at J, with 14 bases in the middle. Germline-derived CDR1 and CDR2 are MNHNY and SVGAGI (reference sequence). The CDR3 DNA follows: TGTGCCAGCAATTTAGAGGGCCAGTATAATTCACCCCTCCACTTT. It encodes CASNLEGQYNSPLHF.

This clonotype was counted between two and nine times. Mismatch with germline at one junction end may stem from a read error. This chain connects TRBV5-1 to TRBJ2-5; D is unresolved. Germline-derived CDR1 and CDR2 are SGHRS and YFSETQ. The CDR3 covers 13 residues. DNA of the CDR3: TGTGCCAGCAGCTTCAGTGAGGACGAGACCCAGTACTTC. Amino acid sequence: CASSFSEDETQYF.

The genes are TRBV28 and TRBJ2-7; D remains ambiguous. The germline CDR1 and CDR2 sequences are MDHEN and SYDVKM. The length of the CDR3 is 11 residues. V was pared by 6 bases and J by 4 bases, with 7 bases between. CDR3: CASRSIYEQYF. The CDR3 DNA sequence: TGTGCCAGCAGGTCTATTTACGAGCAGTACTTC. The whole variable domain, remainder taken from reference TRBV28 and TRBJ2-7, is DVKVTQSSRYLVKRTGEKVFLECVQDMDHENMFWYRQDPGLGLRLIYFSYDVKMKEKGDIPEGYSVSREKKERFSLILESASTNQTSMYLCASRSIYEQYFGPGTRLTVT.

This clonotype came up many times. V and J are TRBV20-1 and TRBJ2-1, with D maybe TRBD2 (6 bases). The CDR3 spans 12 residues. Per germline, CDR1 DFQATT and CDR2 SNEGSKA (reference sequence). Trimming removed 3 bases from V and 6 bases from J, with 9 bases in between. This chain's CDR3 is CSARGLVNEQFF. CDR3 in DNA: TGCAGTGCTAGGGGACTTGTCAATGAGCAGTTCTTC.

This clonotype was counted a few times. The V and J genes are TRBV20-1 and TRBJ2-7; the D is unclear. Trimming removed 8 bases at V and 7 bases at J, with 15 bases between. CDR3 length equals 11 residues. Looked up from germline, CDR1 is DFQATT and CDR2 is SNEGSKA (reference sequence). The CDR3 bases are TGCAGTCCCCACAGAGAACTTGAGCAGTACTTC. Its translation is CSPHRELEQYF.

V and J are TRBV5-6 and TRBJ2-5; perhaps TRBD1 as D (6 bases). The CDR3 spans 14 residues. Germline V gene sequence: CDR1 SGHDT, CDR2 YYEEEE. Trimming removed 0 bases from V and 7 bases from J, with 13 bases in between. The CDR3 sequence is CASSLGTVPMTQYF. The CDR3 coding sequence is TGTGCCAGCAGCTTGGGGACAGTCCCCATGACCCAGTACTTC.

This clonotype was seen repeatedly, ten times or more. The gene calls are TRBV24-1 and TRBJ2-2; D call uncertain. The CDR3 consists of 14 residues. The V gene's germline CDR1 is KGHDR and CDR2 SFDVKD. V shed 5 bases and J shed 1 base, with 7 bases lying between them. Written as DNA, the CDR3 is TGTGCCACCAGTGGTAGAGGGAACACCGGGGAGCTGTTTTTT. Amino acid sequence: CATSGRGNTGELFF.

The chain joins TRBV6-1 to TRBJ2-2; 10 positions match TRBD2. Germline V gives CDR1 MNHNS, CDR2 SASEGT. J gave up 4 bases and V 4 bases, and 6 bases lay outside the gene matches. This CDR3 is built from 16 residues. The CDR3 reads CASSARTSGLTGELFF. The CDR3 DNA reads TGTGCCAGCAGTGCCCGGACTAGCGGACTCACCGGGGAGCTGTTTTTT.

This clonotype showed up just a few times. This sequence joins TRBV24-1 and TRBJ2-1, with D perhaps TRBD2 (6 bases). CDR3 size: 15 residues. The V end lost 1 base, the J end lost 4 bases, and 10 bases lay between the germline ends. Germline values: CDR1 KGHDR, CDR2 SFDVKD. The CDR3 protein is CATSDFAGPYNEQFF. The DNA for the CDR3 is TGTGCCACCAGTGATTTTGCGGGACCATACAATGAGCAGTTCTTC.

The sample holds many counts of this clonotype. The chain combines TRBV10-2 with TRBJ2-1, with 9 positions matching TRBD2. The CDR3 sequence is 16 residues long. Germline-derived CDR1 and CDR2 are WSHSY and SAAADI. V lost 2 bases, J lost 8 bases, and 10 bases stayed unmatched. CDR3 bases: TGCGCCAGCAGTGAGGGATCCCTAGCGGGAAGCTATGAGCAGTTCTTC. Translation gives CASSEGSLAGSYEQFF.

The table lists this clonotype with a few counts. This chain connects TRBV6-2 or TRBV6-3 to TRBJ2-1; D gene unclear. V gave up 5 bases and J gave up 5 bases, with 13 bases separating them. The germline V gene has CDR1 MNHEY and CDR2 SVGEGT. This CDR3 has 14 residues. The CDR3 reads CASSVYLGNNEQFF. CDR3 nucleotide sequence: TGTGCCAGCAGTGTCTATCTGGGGAACAATGAGCAGTTCTTC.

This clonotype was counted between two and nine times. V and J are TRBV25-1 and TRBJ2-7, with D unresolved. Germline CDR1 and CDR2: MGHDK and SYGVNS. V shed 3 bases and J shed 3 bases, with 12 bases lying between them. This CDR3 spans 14 amino acids. CDR3 sequence (DNA): TGTGCCAGCAGTGACAGCGCCTTCCGCTACGAGCAGTACTTC. It specifies CASSDSAFRYEQYF.

This clonotype has a handful of counts. The rearrangement uses TRBV20-1 and TRBJ2-1, with TRBD2 identical over 7 bases. The CDR3 runs 14 residues. V shed 0 bases, J shed 7 bases, and the junction held 6 bases outside the gene matches. Germline V CDR1 and CDR2: DFQATT, SNEGSKA (reference sequence). CDR3 DNA sequence: TGCAGTGCTAGAGACTCGGGAGGCTCGAATGAGCAGTTCTTC. Protein product: CSARDSGGSNEQFF.

There are many counts of this clonotype. The J gene is TRBJ1-3, the V gene TRBV11-2; D is uncertain. Germline V lookup: CDR1 SGHAT, CDR2 FQNNGV. This CDR3 spans 16 amino acids. V was cut by 6 bases and J by 0 bases, with 15 bases left in between. CDR3 in amino acids: CASSPKLEPSGNTIYF. In DNA, the CDR3 is TGTGCCAGCAGTCCTAAGTTGGAGCCCTCTGGAAACACCATATATTTT.

This rearrangement joins TRBV5-1 to TRBJ1-1; 11 bases are shared with TRBD1. V shed 4 bases, J shed 6 bases, and the junction held 5 bases outside the gene matches. There are 14 residues in the CDR3. The germline gives CDR1 SGHRS, CDR2 YFSETQ. CDR3 coding DNA: TGCGCCAGCAGCGGACAGGGGGCGACGGCTGAAGCTTTCTTT. Its translation is CASSGQGATAEAFF.